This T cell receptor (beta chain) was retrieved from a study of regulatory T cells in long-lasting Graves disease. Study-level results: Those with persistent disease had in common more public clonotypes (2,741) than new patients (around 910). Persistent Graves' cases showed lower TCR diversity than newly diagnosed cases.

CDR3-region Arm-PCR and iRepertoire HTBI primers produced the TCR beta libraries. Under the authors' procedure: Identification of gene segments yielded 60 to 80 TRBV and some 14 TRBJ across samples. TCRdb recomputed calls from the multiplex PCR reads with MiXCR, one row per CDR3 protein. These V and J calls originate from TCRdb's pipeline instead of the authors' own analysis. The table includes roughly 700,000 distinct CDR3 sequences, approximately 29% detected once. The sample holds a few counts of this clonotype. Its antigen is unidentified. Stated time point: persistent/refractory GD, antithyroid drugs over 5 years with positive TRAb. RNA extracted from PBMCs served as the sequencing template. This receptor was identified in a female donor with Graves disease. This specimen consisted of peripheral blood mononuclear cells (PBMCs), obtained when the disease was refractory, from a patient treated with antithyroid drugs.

The CDR3 DNA sequence: TGTGCCAGCAGCCCCGAAACCGGACAGTCCGGCTATGGCTACACCTTC. Protein: CASSPETGQSGYGYTF. The V and J genes are TRBV7-2 and TRBJ1-2; TRBD1 might be the D (6 bases). V was pared by 5 bases and J by 4 bases, with 20 bases between. This CDR3 spans 16 amino acids. CDR1 is SGHTA and CDR2 is FQGNSA in the germline V gene. The complete variable domain, with remaining parts taken from reference TRBV7-2 and TRBJ1-2, reads GAGVSQSPSNKVTEKGKDVELRCDPISGHTALYWYRQSLGQGLEFLIYFQGNSAPDKSGLPSDRFSAERTGGSVSTLTIQRTQQEDSAVYLCASSPETGQSGYGYTFGSGTRLTVV.